This T cell receptor beta chain is from a study of high-grade serous ovarian cancer treatment subgroups. As for the study in general: Mean per sample: about 14,000 reads, more than 6,500 unique TCR beta rearrangements.

On this clone itself: The antigen is not known.

TCRdb's copy holds only in-frame clones and misses some; the assay was immunoSEQ multiplex PCR. The data contain more than 7,500 clones, approximately 91% of them singletons. Tumor samples were taken before definitive surgery or chemotherapy. V lost 7 bases and J 0 bases, leaving 9 bases between the germline ends. From germline, CDR1 is LNHDA and CDR2 SQIVND (reference sequence). The CDR3 has 14 amino acids. Study-wide results and caveats: Spatial context was lost because tumors were sequenced in bulk.

The J gene is TRBJ2-2, the V gene TRBV19, with D unclear. Sequencing input: tumor tissue. The source of this sequence is a human donor with high-grade serous ovarian cancer. In DNA form, the CDR3 reads TGTGCCAGTATGCCGGTCGCGAACACCGGGGAGCTGTTTTTT. It specifies CASMPVANTGELFF.